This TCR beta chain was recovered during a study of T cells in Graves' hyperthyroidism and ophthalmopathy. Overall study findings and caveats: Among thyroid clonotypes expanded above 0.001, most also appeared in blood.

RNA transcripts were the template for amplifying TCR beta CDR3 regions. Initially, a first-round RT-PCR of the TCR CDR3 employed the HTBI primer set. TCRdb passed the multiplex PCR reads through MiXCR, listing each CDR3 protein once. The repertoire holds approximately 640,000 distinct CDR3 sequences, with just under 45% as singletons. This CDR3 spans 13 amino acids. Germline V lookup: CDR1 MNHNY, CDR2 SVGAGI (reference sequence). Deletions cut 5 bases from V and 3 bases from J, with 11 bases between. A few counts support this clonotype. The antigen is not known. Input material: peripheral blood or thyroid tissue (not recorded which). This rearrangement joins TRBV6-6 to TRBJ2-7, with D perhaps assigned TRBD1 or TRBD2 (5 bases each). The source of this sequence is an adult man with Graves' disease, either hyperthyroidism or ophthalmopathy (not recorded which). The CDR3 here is CASSKGTDYEQYF. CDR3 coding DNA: TGTGCCAGCAGTAAAGGGACGGACTACGAGCAGTACTTC.